The 9 T cell receptor beta chains below were found in one sample sequenced in a study of control samples from healthy donors and cancer patients. The assay was immunoSEQ multiplex PCR, and TCRdb's table has in-frame clones only and misses some. The top ten clones hold about 2.5% of a sample with around 120,000 clones, more than 75% of them seen once. The sample taken for sequencing was blood. The receptors derive from a woman aged 65 to 85 in good health.

As to this clone: The sample carries other DNA sequences with the same CDR3. The chain links TRBV7-2 to TRBJ1-5; D may be TRBD1 (5 bases). Looked up from germline, CDR1 is SGHTA and CDR2 is FQGNSA. This CDR3 region has 13 residues. Trimming cost V 1 base and J 6 bases, with 7 bases left between them. The CDR3 region is CASSLGGGQPQHF. The DNA of the CDR3 is TGTGCCAGCAGCTTAGGGGGGGGTCAGCCCCAGCATTTT.

The chain joins TRBV3-1 (or the pseudogene TRBV3-2) to TRBJ2-7; 7 bases fit TRBD1. V shed 6 bases and J 6 bases; nucleotides not matched to a gene: 14. CDR1 and CDR2 (germline): LGHDT, YNNKEL (reference sequence). The CDR3 contains 15 residues. The CDR3 nucleotides read TGTGCCAGCAGACCACGGGACAGTTACGTGGTCGAGCAGTACTTC. Its translation: CASRPRDSYVVEQYF.

V and J are TRBV27 and TRBJ1-6; 9 positions agree with TRBD1. Germline V gives CDR1 MNHEY, CDR2 SMNVEV (reference sequence). The V gene end was trimmed by 5 bases and the J gene end by 8 bases; junction bases not matched to a gene: 7. This CDR3 spans 15 amino acids. The CDR3 nucleotides read TGTGCCAGCAGTCTGGAAGGGACAGGGTATTCACCCCTCCACTTT. Translated: CASSLEGTGYSPLHF.

The table lists this clone with a few counts. V gene TRBV5-6 combines with J gene TRBJ1-3, with D uncertain. The length of the CDR3 is 14 residues. The germline V gene has CDR1 SGHDT and CDR2 YYEEEE. Trimming cost V 0 bases and J 3 bases, with 7 bases left between them. Here the CDR3 DNA reads TGTGCCAGCAGCTTGGGGGGAAATGGAAACACCATATATTTT. Translated, it gives CASSLGGNGNTIYF.

J is TRBJ2-2 and V is TRBV6-6; TRBD2 aligns across 8 bases. V lost 7 bases and J lost 4; bases outside the gene matches: 11. Germline assignment: CDR1 MNHNY and CDR2 SVGAGI (reference sequence). The CDR3 contains 16 residues. CDR3 loop: CASKRAAGVGTGELFF. The CDR3 region has the DNA TGTGCCAGCAAACGCGCAGCGGGGGTGGGCACCGGGGAGCTGTTTTTT.

V usage is TRBV19 and J usage is TRBJ2-3; TRBD1 aligns across 7 bases. Germline CDR1 is LNHDA and CDR2 is SQIVND (reference sequence). V lost 4 bases to trimming and J lost 1 base; unmatched junction nucleotides: 8. This CDR3 has 16 amino acids. CDR3 DNA: TGTGCCAGTAGTAGCGACAGGGCATTCGGCACAGATACGCAGTATTTT. Protein product: CASSSDRAFGTDTQYF.

The chain uses TRBV15 and TRBJ2-3; 8 nucleotides match TRBD2. The ends lost 9 bases at V and 2 bases at J; junction bases unmatched: 10. From germline, CDR1 is LNHNV and CDR2 YYDKDF (reference sequence). The CDR3 extends over 15 amino acids. The chain's CDR3 is CATIPGLGATDTQYF. The CDR3 DNA reads TGTGCCACTATCCCGGGACTAGGTGCCACAGATACGCAGTATTTT. Supplemented by reference TRBV15 and TRBJ2-3, the full variable domain reads DAMVIQNPRYQVTQFGKPVTLSCSQTLNHNVMYWYQQKSSQAPKLLFHYYDKDFNNEADTPDNFQSRRPNTSFCFLDIRSPGLGDTAMYLCATIPGLGATDTQYFGPGTRLTVL.

This sequence joins TRBV3-1 (or the pseudogene TRBV3-2) and TRBJ2-5; 8 positions agree with TRBD2. This CDR3 is built from 18 residues. The V gene end was trimmed by 3 bases and the J gene end by 2 bases; junction bases not matched to a gene: 14. Germline assignment: CDR1 LGHDT and CDR2 YNNKEL (reference sequence). CDR3 nucleotide sequence: TGTGCCAGCAGCCACATAACCCTGCGGGGGGCGGGGCAAGAGACCCAGTACTTC. Translating gives CASSHITLRGAGQETQYF.

This chain connects TRBV15 to TRBJ1-2, with D unclear. The CDR3 has 12 amino acids. Germline CDR1 reads LNHNV; CDR2 reads YYDKDF (reference sequence). The V end was cut by 0 bases, the J end by 5 bases, with 4 bases between. Here the CDR3 reads CATSREAYGYTF. Here the CDR3 DNA reads TGTGCCACCAGCAGAGAGGCGTATGGCTACACCTTC.